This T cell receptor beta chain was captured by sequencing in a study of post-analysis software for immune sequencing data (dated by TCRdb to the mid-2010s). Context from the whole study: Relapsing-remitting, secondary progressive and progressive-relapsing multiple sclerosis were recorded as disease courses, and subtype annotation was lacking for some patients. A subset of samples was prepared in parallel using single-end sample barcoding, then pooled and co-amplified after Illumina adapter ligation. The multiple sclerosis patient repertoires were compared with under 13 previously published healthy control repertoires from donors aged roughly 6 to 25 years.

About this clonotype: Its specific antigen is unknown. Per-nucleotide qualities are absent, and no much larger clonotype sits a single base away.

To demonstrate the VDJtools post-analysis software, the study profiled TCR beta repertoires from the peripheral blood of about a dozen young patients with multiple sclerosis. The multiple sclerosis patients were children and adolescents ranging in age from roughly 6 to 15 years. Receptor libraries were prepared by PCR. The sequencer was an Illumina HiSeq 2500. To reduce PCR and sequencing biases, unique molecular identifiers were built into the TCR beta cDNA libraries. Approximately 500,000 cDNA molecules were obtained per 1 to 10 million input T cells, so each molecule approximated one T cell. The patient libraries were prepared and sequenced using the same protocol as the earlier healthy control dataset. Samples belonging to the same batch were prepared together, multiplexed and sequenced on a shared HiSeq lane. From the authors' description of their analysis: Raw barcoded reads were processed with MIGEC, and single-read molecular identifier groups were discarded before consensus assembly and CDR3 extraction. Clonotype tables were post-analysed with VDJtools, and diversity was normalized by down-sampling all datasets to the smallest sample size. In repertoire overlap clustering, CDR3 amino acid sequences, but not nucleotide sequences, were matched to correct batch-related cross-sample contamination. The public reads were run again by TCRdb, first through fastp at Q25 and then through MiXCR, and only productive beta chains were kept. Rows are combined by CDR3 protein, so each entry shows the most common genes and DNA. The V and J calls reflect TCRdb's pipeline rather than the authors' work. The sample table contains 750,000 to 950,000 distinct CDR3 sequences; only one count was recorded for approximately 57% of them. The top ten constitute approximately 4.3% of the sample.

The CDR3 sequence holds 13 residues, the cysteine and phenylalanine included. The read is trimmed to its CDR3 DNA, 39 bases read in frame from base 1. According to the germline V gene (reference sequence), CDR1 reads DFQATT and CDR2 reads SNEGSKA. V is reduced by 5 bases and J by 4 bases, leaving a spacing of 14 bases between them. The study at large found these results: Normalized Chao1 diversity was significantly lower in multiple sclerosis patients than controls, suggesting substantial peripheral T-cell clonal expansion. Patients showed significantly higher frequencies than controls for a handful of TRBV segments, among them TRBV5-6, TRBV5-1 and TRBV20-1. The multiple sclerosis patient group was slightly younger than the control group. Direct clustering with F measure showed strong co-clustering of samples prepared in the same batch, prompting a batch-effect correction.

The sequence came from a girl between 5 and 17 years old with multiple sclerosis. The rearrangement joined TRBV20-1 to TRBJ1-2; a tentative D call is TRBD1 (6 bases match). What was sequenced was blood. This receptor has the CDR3 CSALNQGTYGYTF. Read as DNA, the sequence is TGCAGTGCTCTTAACCAGGGGACCTATGGCTACACCTTC.